Below, 15 T cell receptor beta chains from the same sample are listed, as sequenced in a study of blood T cell repertoires in COVID-19. Profiled with immunoSEQ multiplex PCR; TCRdb holds only in-frame clones, not every one. This table has just under 60,000 clones, 88% appearing once. Sequencing was carried out using peripheral blood. The source is a man between 60 and 75 years old with acute or convalescent COVID-19.

This clone was counted a single time. The V and J genes are TRBV7-2 and TRBJ1-6, with 8 bases identical to TRBD1. V trimming: 5 bases; J trimming: 8 bases; junction bases outside the gene matches: 11. The germline CDR1 and CDR2 sequences are SGHTA and FQGNSA. CDR3 size: 16 residues. For the CDR3, the DNA is TGTGCCAGCAGCCCTCGTACCGGACAGGGCCATTCACCCCTCCACTTT. Protein: CASSPRTGQGHSPLHF.

The chain has TRBV7-2 and TRBJ1-5; tentative D call: TRBD1 (6 bases). CDR1 is SGHTA and CDR2 is FQGNSA in the germline V gene. This CDR3 region has 15 residues. Trimming left V 6 bases short and J 0 bases short, with 12 bases between. The CDR3 bases are TGTGCCAGCAGGCGACAGGCTTATAGCAATCAGCCCCAGCATTTT. Translation gives CASRRQAYSNQPQHF.

This clone was recorded a few times. The V gene is TRBV7-8, the J gene TRBJ1-4; 8 bases are shared with TRBD1. The CDR3 loop spans 15 amino acids. The V and J ends lost 1 base and 6 bases, in that order; junction bases with no gene match: 4. CDR1 and CDR2 (germline): SGHVS, FQNEAQ. CDR3 amino acids: CASSLGGTGDEKLFF. CDR3 sequence (DNA): TGTGCCAGCAGCTTAGGTGGGACAGGTGATGAAAAACTGTTTTTT.

The chain combines TRBV28 with TRBJ2-1; D is possibly TRBD2 (6 bases). Trimming shortened V by 6 bases and J by 6 bases, and 15 bases separated the two germline ends. From germline, CDR1 is MDHEN and CDR2 SYDVKM. The CDR3 loop spans 14 amino acids. This CDR3 is CASRSGEKGNEQFF. The CDR3 nucleotides read TGTGCCAGCAGGTCGGGAGAGAAAGGCAATGAGCAGTTCTTC.

The genes are TRBV4-1 and TRBJ2-5, with a weak D call TRBD2 (6 bases). The ends were cut back, 0 bases at V and 7 bases at J, with 15 bases in the middle. The CDR3 loop spans 15 amino acids. CDR1 is MGHRA, CDR2 YSYEKL, per germline. The CDR3 reads CASSQDKGTRGTQYF. The CDR3 DNA is TGCGCCAGCAGCCAAGATAAGGGAACGCGGGGGACCCAGTACTTC.

The chain carries TRBV28 and TRBJ1-2, with D maybe TRBD1 (6 bases). Trimming shortened V by 6 bases and J by 6 bases, and 11 bases separated the two germline ends. The CDR3 sequence is 12 residues long. In germline, CDR1 is MDHEN, CDR2 SYDVKM. CDR3: CASSQGMNGYTF. The CDR3 nucleotides are TGTGCCAGCAGCCAGGGGATGAATGGCTACACCTTC.

The gene calls are TRBV28 and TRBJ1-1; TRBD1 matches at 7 bases. The germline CDR1 and CDR2 sequences are MDHEN and SYDVKM. CDR3 length: 13 residues. J lost 4 bases, V lost 3 bases, and 2 bases had no gene match. CDR3 sequence (DNA): TGTGCCAGCAGTTTGACAGGGAGCACTGAAGCTTTCTTT. Its protein is CASSLTGSTEAFF.

V gene TRBV27 combines with J gene TRBJ1-1; the match to TRBD1 covers 7 bases. Germline CDR1 is MNHEY and CDR2 is SMNVEV (reference sequence). The V segment lost 6 bases and the J segment 5 bases; nucleotides outside the gene matches: 6. The length of the CDR3 is 13 residues. In DNA, the CDR3 is TGTGCCAGCAGCCTCGTCAGGGGGACTGAAGCTTTCTTT. Translated, it gives CASSLVRGTEAFF.

This clone was recorded a few times. This sequence joins TRBV5-1 and TRBJ2-7, with 13 bases matching TRBD2. V gave up 0 bases and J gave up 4 bases; unmatched junction bases: 10. Germline V gives CDR1 SGHRS, CDR2 YFSETQ. The CDR3 totals 18 residues. The CDR3 DNA sequence: TGCGCCAGCAGCTTGGCGACTAGCGGGAGGAAGGATAGGTACGAGCAGTACTTC. Its protein is CASSLATSGRKDRYEQYF.

The chain employs TRBV7-3 and TRBJ2-3; TRBD2 matches at 12 bases. Unmatched junction bases numbered 9, after V lost 1 base and J lost 4 bases. This CDR3 contains 18 residues. CDR1 is SGHTA, CDR2 FQGTGA, per germline. This CDR3 is CASSLRASGRAEADTQYF. DNA for the CDR3: TGTGCCAGCAGCTTAAGGGCTAGCGGGAGGGCCGAGGCAGATACGCAGTATTTT.

The rearrangement joins TRBV27 to TRBJ2-1, with D perhaps TRBD1 (6 bases). Germline V lookup: CDR1 MNHEY, CDR2 SMNVEV (reference sequence). V gave up 3 bases and J gave up 4 bases, with 19 bases separating them. The CDR3 sequence is 17 residues long. The CDR3 DNA sequence: TGTGCCAGCAGTTTGGCAATGGGACCAAGGGGGTACAATGAGCAGTTCTTC. Its translation is CASSLAMGPRGYNEQFF.

This sequence joins TRBV25-1 and TRBJ1-2; the D is unclear. CDR1 is MGHDK and CDR2 is SYGVNS in the germline V gene. This CDR3 comprises 11 residues. V was trimmed by 4 bases and J by 8 bases, leaving 8 bases between them. Here the CDR3 DNA reads TGTGCCAGCAGTGGGCTTTTGGGCTACACCTTC. It specifies CASSGLLGYTF.

This chain joins TRBV19 and TRBJ2-1; weak D call: TRBD1 (6 bases). V gave up 7 bases and J gave up 4 bases, with 14 bases separating them. This CDR3 has 14 residues. Germline V gene lookup returns CDR1 LNHDA and CDR2 SQIVND (reference sequence). CDR3 DNA: TGTGCCAGTACCCACCACGGACAGTACAATGAGCAGTTCTTC. Amino acids: CASTHHGQYNEQFF.

V usage is TRBV15 and J usage is TRBJ2-7, with 9 bases aligning to TRBD2. This CDR3 comprises 15 residues. Germline V gene data show CDR1 as LNHNV and CDR2 as YYDKDF (reference sequence). V gave up 0 bases and J gave up 6 bases; unmatched junction bases: 6. CDR3 sequence: CATSREVSGSGEQYF. Written as DNA, the CDR3 is TGTGCCACCAGCAGAGAGGTTAGCGGGAGTGGCGAGCAGTACTTC.

The chain recombines TRBV19 with TRBJ1-6; D remains unclear. The V gene's germline CDR1 is LNHDA and CDR2 SQIVND (reference sequence). Trimming pared 7 bases from V and 7 bases from J, leaving 8 bases between. The CDR3 consists of 12 residues. The chain's CDR3 is CASNAGNSPLHF. In nucleotides, the CDR3 is TGTGCCAGTAACGCGGGGAATTCACCCCTCCACTTT.